The 13 T cell receptor beta chains in this list originate from one sample, sequenced in a study of cytomegalovirus exposure and HLA in healthy donors. Produced via immunoSEQ multiplex PCR; TCRdb's table is partial and in-frame only. The profile shows 200,000 to 250,000 clones, approximately 80% of them singletons. Input material: PBMCs. All receptors come from a woman younger than 45 in good health and CMV-seropositive.

The rearrangement links TRBV4-1 to TRBJ1-2; maybe TRBD1 (6 bases). V was shortened by 4 bases and J by 2 bases, with 11 bases between the two germline ends. The CDR3 extends over 14 amino acids. Germline V gene lookup returns CDR1 MGHRA and CDR2 YSYEKL. The CDR3 nucleotides are TGCGCCAGCAGCCGGATTACAGGGAACTATGGCTACACCTTC. Its translation: CASSRITGNYGYTF.

J is TRBJ2-7 and V is TRBV5-4; 7 bases align to TRBD1. Germline trimming cut 4 bases from V and 2 bases from J; bases unmatched to any gene: 9. This CDR3 has 15 residues. Germline loops: CDR1 SGHNT, CDR2 YYREEE (reference sequence). The chain's CDR3 is CASSPPGTAPYEQYF. CDR3 in DNA: TGTGCCAGCAGCCCTCCCGGGACAGCTCCCTACGAGCAGTACTTC.

In this sample, this clone turned up a few times. The chain has TRBV13 and TRBJ2-3; D uncertain. Trimming removed 2 bases from V and 8 bases from J, with 11 bases in between. Germline V lookup: CDR1 PRHDT, CDR2 FYEKMQ (reference sequence). This CDR3 is 13 amino acids long. The CDR3 loop is CASSLISDGTQYF. The CDR3 bases are TGTGCCAGCAGCTTAATTTCGGACGGTACGCAGTATTTT.

In this sample, this clone turned up once. The chain recombines TRBV5-6 with TRBJ1-1, with D unclear. Germline CDR1 is SGHDT and CDR2 is YYEEEE. The length of the CDR3 is 13 residues. Between the trimmed V and J ends, which lost 4 bases and 4 bases, there was a span of 11 bases. In DNA, the CDR3 is TGTGCCAGCAGCCGCCCGGGGTTCACTGAAGCTTTCTTT. This gives the protein CASSRPGFTEAFF.

The chain has TRBV7-2 and TRBJ2-7; 8 bases map to TRBD1. This CDR3 is built from 14 residues. V was pared by 5 bases and J by 5 bases, with 8 bases of the junction left unmatched. Germline loops: CDR1 SGHTA, CDR2 FQGNSA. CDR3 sequence (DNA): TGTGCCAGCAGCCGCTGGACAGGGAGGAACGAGCAGTACTTC. It codes for CASSRWTGRNEQYF.

This chain uses TRBV29-1 with TRBJ1-2; 7 nucleotides match TRBD1. Germline CDR1 and CDR2: SQVTM and ANQGSEA. V was pared by 6 bases and J by 0 bases, with 4 bases of the junction left unmatched. The CDR3 runs 13 residues. CDR3 in amino acids: CSVVTGTNYGYTF. Written as DNA, the CDR3 is TGCAGCGTAGTGACAGGGACTAACTATGGCTACACCTTC.

J is TRBJ2-7 and V is TRBV19, with a tentative D call TRBD2 (6 bases). Germline loops: CDR1 LNHDA, CDR2 SQIVND (reference sequence). Trimming cost V 3 bases and J 4 bases, with 10 bases left between them. The CDR3 totals 13 residues. CDR3 nucleotide sequence: TGTGCCAGTAGTATCACTAGCCGATACGAGCAGTACTTC. Its protein is CASSITSRYEQYF. Filled out from reference TRBV19 and TRBJ2-7, the complete variable domain reads DGGITQSPKYLFRKEGQNVTLSCEQNLNHDAMYWYRQDPGQGLRLIYYSQIVNDFQKGDIAEGYSVSREKKESFPLTVTSAQKNPTAFYLCASSITSRYEQYFGPGTRLTVT.

Only one count was recorded for this clone. J is TRBJ2-7 and V is TRBV9; TRBD1 aligns across 8 bases. There are 12 residues in the CDR3. The junction had 3 bases not matched to a gene; V was cut back by 3 bases and J by 7 bases. Germline V gene lookup returns CDR1 SGDLS and CDR2 YYNGEE. The CDR3 reads CASSAGTGEQYF. CDR3 nucleotide sequence: TGTGCCAGCAGCGCGGGGACAGGTGAGCAGTACTTC.

This chain links TRBV5-1 with TRBJ1-3, with a tentative D call TRBD1 (5 bases). Trimming cost V 4 bases and J 0 bases, with 17 bases left between them. CDR1 and CDR2 from the germline V gene are SGHRS and YFSETQ. This CDR3 has 17 residues. CDR3 DNA sequence: TGCGCCAGCAGCCCGGGACCCAGACGAAGCTCTGGAAACACCATATATTTT. This codes for CASSPGPRRSSGNTIYF.

CDR3 in DNA: TGTGCTAGTGGACCCCTCGGAGATACGCAGTATTTT. This sequence encodes CASGPLGDTQYF. The chain is built from TRBV12-5 and TRBJ2-3; D not resolved. Trimming shortened V by 6 bases and J by 5 bases, and 9 bases separated the two germline ends. This CDR3 has 12 amino acids. Germline V CDR1 and CDR2: LGHNT, FRNRAP.

This clone was observed once. This chain connects TRBV6-1 to TRBJ2-1; D possibly corresponds to TRBD2 (5 bases). The germline V gene encodes CDR1 MNHNS and CDR2 SASEGT. The CDR3 consists of 12 residues. V gave up 5 bases and J gave up 12 bases, with 14 bases separating them. The CDR3 reads CASSWPLRGQFF. For the CDR3, the DNA is TGTGCCAGCAGTTGGCCCTTACGGGGGCAGTTCTTC.

This clone was counted once. V and J are TRBV5-1 and TRBJ1-1, with TRBD1 matching over 8 bases. This CDR3 has 14 amino acids. The germline CDR1 and CDR2 sequences are SGHRS and YFSETQ. V lost 4 bases and J lost 2; bases outside the gene matches: 4. Here the CDR3 DNA reads TGCGCCAGCAGCCACGGACAGGGTAACACTGAAGCTTTCTTT. Residues: CASSHGQGNTEAFF.

This clone was found once. This sequence joins TRBV30 and TRBJ1-4; D remains ambiguous. CDR1 and CDR2 (germline): GTSNPN, SVGIG (reference sequence). The CDR3 has 13 residues. V lost 7 bases and J lost 8, with 17 bases in between. CDR3 amino acids: CASWTNFEEKLFF. In DNA, the CDR3 is TGTGCCTCCTGGACCAATTTTGAGGAAAAACTGTTTTTT.